This TCR beta chain was observed in a study of cytomegalovirus exposure and HLA in healthy donors. The study's findings and limits: Immune exposure data for these donors was limited to CMV serostatus. Reports described diagnosis of cytomegalovirus status by the classifier as highly specific and sensitive.

The CDR3 covers 18 residues. With 1 base clipped from V and 4 bases from J, the junction kept 12 bases outside the gene matches. In germline, CDR1 is SGHDN, CDR2 FVKESK. PCR amplification relied on 60 Vbeta primers (plus 13 Jbeta primers). Clones were read by immunoSEQ multiplex PCR, and TCRdb kept only the in-frame ones, dropping some. The repertoire holds roughly 97,000 clones, with about 79% as singletons. At sampling all donors were nominally healthy, likely with unrecorded immune exposures. Turning to this clone: Its antigen is unidentified.

The TCR was taken from a man aged 55 to 70 in good health and CMV-seropositive. V gene TRBV14 combines with J gene TRBJ2-2; TRBD1 matches 7 bases. Sequencing input: PBMCs. In DNA form, the CDR3 reads TGTGCCAGCAGCCAAGTTTCTATAGGGGGCGCGGGCACCGGGGAGCTGTTTTTT. It is translated as CASSQVSIGGAGTGELFF.